This T cell receptor beta chain came from a study of blood T cell repertoires in COVID-19. Study-level information: The cDNA or gDNA used as material had been derived from T cells, B-cell-depleted T cells, or PBMCs.

Measured with immunoSEQ multiplex PCR; TCRdb has only the in-frame clones, and not every one. The sample contains roughly 50,000 clones, about 84% of which appear only once. Trimming took 2 bases from V and 1 from J, leaving 11 bases between them. CDR1 MNHEY and CDR2 SVGEGT come from the germline V gene. CDR3 size: 15 residues. The sequencing sample was made of peripheral blood. The genes are TRBV6-2 or TRBV6-3 and TRBJ1-1; D ambiguous. This TCR derives from a woman aged 60-75 years with acute or convalescent COVID-19. The CDR3 sequence is CASSYMSGKNTEAFF. Written as DNA, the CDR3 is TGTGCCAGCAGTTACATGTCTGGCAAGAACACTGAAGCTTTCTTT.